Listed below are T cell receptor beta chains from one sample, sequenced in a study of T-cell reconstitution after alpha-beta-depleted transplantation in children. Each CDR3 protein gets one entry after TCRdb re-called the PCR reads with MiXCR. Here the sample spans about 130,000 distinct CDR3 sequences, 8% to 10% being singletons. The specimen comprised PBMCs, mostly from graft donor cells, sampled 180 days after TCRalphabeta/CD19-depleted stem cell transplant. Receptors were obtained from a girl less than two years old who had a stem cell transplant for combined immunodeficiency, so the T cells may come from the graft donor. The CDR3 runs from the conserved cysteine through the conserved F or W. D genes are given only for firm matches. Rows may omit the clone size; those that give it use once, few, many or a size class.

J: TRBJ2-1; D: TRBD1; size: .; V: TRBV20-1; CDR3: CSARDSTGADNEQFF; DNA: TGCAGTGCTAGAGATTCGACAGGGGCTGACAATGAGCAGTTCTTC
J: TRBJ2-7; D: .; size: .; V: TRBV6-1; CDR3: CASSSLWVTYEQYF; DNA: TGTGCCAGCAGCTCACTTTGGGTCACCTACGAGCAGTACTTC
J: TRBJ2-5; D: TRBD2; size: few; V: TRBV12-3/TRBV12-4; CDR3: CASSLTWGLAGGETQYF; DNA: TGTGCCAGCAGTTTAACCTGGGGACTAGCGGGGGGAGAGACCCAGTACTTC
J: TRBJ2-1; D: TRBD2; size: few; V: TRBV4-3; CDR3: CASSQDGAGGPWDNEQFF; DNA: TGCGCCAGCAGCCAAGATGGAGCGGGGGGGCCATGGGACAATGAGCAGTTCTTC
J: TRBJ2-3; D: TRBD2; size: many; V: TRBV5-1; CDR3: CASSGIAGYTDTQYF; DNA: TGCGCCAGCAGCGGGATAGCGGGATACACAGATACGCAGTATTTT
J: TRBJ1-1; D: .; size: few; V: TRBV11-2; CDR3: CASSPWDPRGTEAFF; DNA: TGTGCCAGCAGCCCTTGGGACCCGAGGGGCACTGAAGCTTTCTTT
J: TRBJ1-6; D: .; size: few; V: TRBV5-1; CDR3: CASSMSRDSPLHF; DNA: TGCGCCAGCAGCATGAGCCGGGACTCACCCCTCCACTTT
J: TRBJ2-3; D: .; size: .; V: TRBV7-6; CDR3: CASSWGQNTDTQYF; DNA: TGTGCCAGCAGCTGGGGACAAAACACAGATACGCAGTATTTT
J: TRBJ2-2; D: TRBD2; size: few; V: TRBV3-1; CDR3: CASSQHSGLANGELFF; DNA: TGTGCCAGCAGCCAACACTCGGGACTAGCGAACGGGGAGCTGTTTTTT
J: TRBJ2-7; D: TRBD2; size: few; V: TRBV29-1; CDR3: CSVELPGLAAYEQYF; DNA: TGCAGCGTTGAACTACCGGGACTAGCAGCCTACGAGCAGTACTTC
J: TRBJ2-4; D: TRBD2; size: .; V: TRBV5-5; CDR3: CASSTGLAGGIKNIQYF; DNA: TGTGCCAGCAGCACGGGACTAGCGGGAGGAATAAAAAACATTCAGTACTTC
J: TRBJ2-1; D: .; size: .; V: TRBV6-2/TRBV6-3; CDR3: CASSRTGEQFF; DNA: TGTGCCAGCAGTCGAACAGGGGAGCAGTTCTTC
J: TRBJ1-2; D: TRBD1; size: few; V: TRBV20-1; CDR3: CSALPGQGGVNLFYGYTF; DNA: TGCAGTGCTTTGCCGGGACAGGGGGGGGTTAACCTCTTCTATGGCTACACCTTC
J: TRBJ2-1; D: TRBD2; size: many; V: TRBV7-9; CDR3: CASIRWLAGGHNEQFF; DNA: TGTGCCAGCATTAGGTGGCTAGCGGGAGGCCACAATGAGCAGTTCTTC
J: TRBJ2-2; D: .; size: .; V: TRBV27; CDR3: CASSLYITGELFF; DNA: TGTGCCAGCAGTTTATACATTACCGGGGAGCTGTTTTTT
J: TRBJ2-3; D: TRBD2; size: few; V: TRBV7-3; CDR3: CASSLTRLAGTDTQYF; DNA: TGTGCCAGCAGCTTAACGAGACTAGCGGGCACAGATACGCAGTATTTT
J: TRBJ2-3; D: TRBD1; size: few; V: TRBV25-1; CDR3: CASSGDRGLLTDTQYF; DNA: TGTGCCAGCAGTGGGGACAGGGGGCTTTTGACAGATACGCAGTATTTT
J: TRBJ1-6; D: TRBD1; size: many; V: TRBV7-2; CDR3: CASSRDRVGTNSPLHF; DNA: TGTGCCAGCAGCCGGGACAGGGTGGGGACCAATTCACCCCTCCACTTT
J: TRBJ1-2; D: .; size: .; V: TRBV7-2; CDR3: CASSLGVAYGYTF; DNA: TGTGCCAGCAGCTTAGGGGTAGCCTATGGCTACACCTTC
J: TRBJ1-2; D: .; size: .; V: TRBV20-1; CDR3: CGASNSTGTLYGYTF; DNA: TGCGGTGCTAGCAACTCAACAGGGACTCTCTATGGCTACACCTTC
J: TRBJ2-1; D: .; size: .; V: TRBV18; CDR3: CASSLYTPDNEQFF; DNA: TGTGCCAGCTCACTTTATACTCCGGATAATGAGCAGTTCTTC
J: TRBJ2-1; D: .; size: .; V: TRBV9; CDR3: CASSVGGGGEQFF; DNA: TGTGCCAGCAGCGTAGGGGGAGGCGGTGAGCAGTTCTTC
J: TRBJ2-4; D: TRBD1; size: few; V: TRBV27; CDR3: CASQRGGLGIQYF; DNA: TGTGCCAGCCAACGAGGGGGCCTTGGCATTCAGTACTTC
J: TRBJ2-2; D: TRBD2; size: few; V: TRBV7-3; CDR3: CASSLMNPGLAAGGNTGELFF; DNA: TGTGCCAGCAGCTTAATGAATCCGGGACTAGCGGCTGGGGGCAACACCGGGGAGCTGTTTTTT
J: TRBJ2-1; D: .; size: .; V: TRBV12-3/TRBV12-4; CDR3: CASSWGIRGEDEQFF; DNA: TGTGCCAGCAGTTGGGGAATTAGGGGGGAGGATGAGCAGTTCTTC
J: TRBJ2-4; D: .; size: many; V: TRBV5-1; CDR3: CASSLAGNQAVNIQYF; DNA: TGCGCCAGCAGCTTGGCCGGGAATCAGGCGGTAAACATTCAGTACTTC